The T cell receptor beta chain described here comes from a study of shared clonotypes between healthy human individuals. Generated by immunoSEQ multiplex PCR, the TCRdb table keeps only in-frame clones and is missing some. The data contain approximately 500,000 clones, 90% to 96% of them seen just once; the ten biggest clones take up 0.06%. The CDR3 spans 13 residues. Germline CDR1 reads MDHEN; CDR2 reads SYDVKM. This clone was counted once. The specimen was naive CD4+ T cells sorted from blood. Regarding subset: CD45RA+ positively selected. This sequence originates from a woman younger than 45 in good health. The chain carries TRBV28 and TRBJ2-5, with D perhaps given as TRBD1 or TRBD2 (5 bases each). The tail of the sequence fits TRBJ2-7 better, so the J call may be wrong. CDR3 in amino acids: CASTLGRFNEQYF. The CDR3 coding sequence is TGTGCCAGCACTCTGGGACGGTTTAACGAGCAGTACTTC.